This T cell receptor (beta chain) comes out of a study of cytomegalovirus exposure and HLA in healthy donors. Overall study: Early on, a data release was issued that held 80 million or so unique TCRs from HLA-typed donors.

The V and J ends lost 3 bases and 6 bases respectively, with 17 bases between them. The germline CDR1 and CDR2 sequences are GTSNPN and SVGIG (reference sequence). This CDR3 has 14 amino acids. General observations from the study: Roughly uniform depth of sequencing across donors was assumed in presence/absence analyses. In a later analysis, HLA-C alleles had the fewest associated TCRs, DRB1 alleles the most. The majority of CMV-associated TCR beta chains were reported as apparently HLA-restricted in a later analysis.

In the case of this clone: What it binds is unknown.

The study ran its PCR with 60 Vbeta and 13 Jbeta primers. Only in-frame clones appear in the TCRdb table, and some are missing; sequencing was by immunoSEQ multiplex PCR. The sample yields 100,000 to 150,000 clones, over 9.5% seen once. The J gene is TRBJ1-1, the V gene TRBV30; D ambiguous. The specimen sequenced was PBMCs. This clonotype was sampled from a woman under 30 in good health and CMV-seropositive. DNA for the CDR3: TGTGCCTGGAGGGACCTCGGGGTTTCCCCTGAAGCTTTCTTT. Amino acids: CAWRDLGVSPEAFF.